This T cell receptor (beta chain) emerged from a study of blood T cell repertoires in COVID-19. This table comes from immunoSEQ multiplex PCR, and its TCRdb copy is limited to in-frame clones, with some not included. The sample contains about 26,000 clones, approximately 82% of which appear only once. The CDR3 sequence is 15 residues long. V lost 4 bases to trimming and J lost 0 bases, with 14 bases between them. From germline, CDR1 is SGHDT and CDR2 YYEEEE. The TCR was taken from a human donor in a cohort sampled during active COVID-19. The chain carries TRBV5-6 and TRBJ2-7, with D perhaps matching TRBD2 (6 bases). Sequenced sample: peripheral blood. CDR3 sequence (DNA): TGTGCCAGCAGCCGGCGGGGACCCACCTCCTACGAGCAGTACTTC. Translating gives CASSRRGPTSYEQYF.